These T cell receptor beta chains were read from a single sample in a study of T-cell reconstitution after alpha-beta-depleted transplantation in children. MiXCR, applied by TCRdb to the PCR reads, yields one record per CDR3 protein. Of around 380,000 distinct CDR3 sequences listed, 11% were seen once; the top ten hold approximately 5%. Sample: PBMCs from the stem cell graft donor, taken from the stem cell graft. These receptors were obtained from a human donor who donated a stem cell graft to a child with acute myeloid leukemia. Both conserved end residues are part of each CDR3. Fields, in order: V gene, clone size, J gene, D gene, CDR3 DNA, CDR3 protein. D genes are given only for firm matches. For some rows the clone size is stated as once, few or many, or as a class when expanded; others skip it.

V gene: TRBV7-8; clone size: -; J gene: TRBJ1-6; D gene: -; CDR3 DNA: TGTGCCAGCAGCCCACTTTCAGTGCCACCCCTCCACTTT; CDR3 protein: CASSPLSVPPLHF
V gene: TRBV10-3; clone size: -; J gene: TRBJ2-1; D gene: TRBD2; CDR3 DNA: TGTGCCATCAGTGAGTCGTACGGGGGGGCGGATGAGCAGTTCTTC; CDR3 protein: CAISESYGGADEQFF
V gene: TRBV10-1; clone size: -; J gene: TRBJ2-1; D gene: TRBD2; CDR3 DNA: TGCGCCAGCAGTGAGGGGTCTAGCGGGGGGTACAATGAGCAGTTCTTC; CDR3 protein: CASSEGSSGGYNEQFF
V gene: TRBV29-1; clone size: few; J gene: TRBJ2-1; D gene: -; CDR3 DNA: TGCAGCGCTGAAGGATGGGGGGTTTACGAGCAGTTCTTC; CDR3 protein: CSAEGWGVYEQFF
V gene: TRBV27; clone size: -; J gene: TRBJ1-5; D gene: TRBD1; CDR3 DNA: TGTGCCAGCAGTTTAGGGGTCGGGACAGGTAATCAGCCCCAGCATTTT; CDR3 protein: CASSLGVGTGNQPQHF
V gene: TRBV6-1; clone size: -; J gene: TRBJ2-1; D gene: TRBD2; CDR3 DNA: TGTGCCAGCAGTCCGCAGACTAGCTGGAATGAGCAGTTCTTC; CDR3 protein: CASSPQTSWNEQFF
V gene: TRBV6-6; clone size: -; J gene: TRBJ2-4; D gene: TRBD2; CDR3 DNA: TGTGCCACCTCCGAACAGTTGGGACTATTTGGCTTC; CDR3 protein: CATSEQLGLFGF
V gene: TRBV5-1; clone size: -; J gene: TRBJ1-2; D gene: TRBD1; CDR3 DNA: TGCGCCAGCAGTCAAGGACAGGGGACAAGTGGCTACACCTTC; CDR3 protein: CASSQGQGTSGYTF
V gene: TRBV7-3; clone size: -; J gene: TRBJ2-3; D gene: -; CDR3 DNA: TGTGCCAGCAGCCCCGGGGCCTTCACAGATACGCAGTATTTT; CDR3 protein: CASSPGAFTDTQYF
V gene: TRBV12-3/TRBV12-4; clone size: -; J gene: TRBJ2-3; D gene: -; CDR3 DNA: TGTGCCAGCAGTTTGCAGGTGGCAGATACGCAGTATTTT; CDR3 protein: CASSLQVADTQYF
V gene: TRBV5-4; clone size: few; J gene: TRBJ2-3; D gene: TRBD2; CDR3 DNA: TGTGCCAGCAGCCTCACCCTAGCGGGGGGGATAGATACGCAGTATTTT; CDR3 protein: CASSLTLAGGIDTQYF
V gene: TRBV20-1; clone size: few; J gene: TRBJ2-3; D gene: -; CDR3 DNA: TGCAGTGCTATCCCGGCAGGGGCAGATACGCAGTATTTT; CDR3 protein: CSAIPAGADTQYF
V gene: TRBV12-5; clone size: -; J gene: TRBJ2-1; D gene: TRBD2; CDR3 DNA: TGTGCTAGTGCCCCTAGCGGTCGCGACATCTACAATGAGCAGTTCTTC; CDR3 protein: CASAPSGRDIYNEQFF
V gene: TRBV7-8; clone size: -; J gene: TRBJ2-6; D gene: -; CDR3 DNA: TGTGCCAGCAGCGGGGGGAGGTCTGGGGCCAACGTCCTGACTTTC; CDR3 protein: CASSGGRSGANVLTF
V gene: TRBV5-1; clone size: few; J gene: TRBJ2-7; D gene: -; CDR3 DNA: TGCGCCAGCAGCTTGGAGGTCAGGGCATTGTCCTACGAGCAGTACTTC; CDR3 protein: CASSLEVRALSYEQYF
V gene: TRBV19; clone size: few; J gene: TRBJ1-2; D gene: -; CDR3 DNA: TGTGCCAGTAGTACCACGACGGGAACGAATGGCTACACCTTC; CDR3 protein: CASSTTTGTNGYTF
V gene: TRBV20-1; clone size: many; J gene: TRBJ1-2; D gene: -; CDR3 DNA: TGCAGTGCTAGAGATGGCAGGGCCCCTGGCTACACCTTC; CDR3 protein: CSARDGRAPGYTF
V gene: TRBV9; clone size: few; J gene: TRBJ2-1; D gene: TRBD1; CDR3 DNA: TGTGCCAGCAGCGTAGTCTCGGGACAGGGCGGGAATGAGCAGTTCTTC; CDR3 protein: CASSVVSGQGGNEQFF
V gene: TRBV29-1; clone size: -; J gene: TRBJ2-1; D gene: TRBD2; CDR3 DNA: TGCAGCGGGAAAAGCGGGATTTCCTACAATGAGCAGTTCTTC; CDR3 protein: CSGKSGISYNEQFF
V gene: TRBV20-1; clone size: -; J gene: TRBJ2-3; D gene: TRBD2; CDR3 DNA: TGCAGTGCTAGAGCTAGCGGGAGGGCAACAGATACGCAGTATTTT; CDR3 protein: CSARASGRATDTQYF
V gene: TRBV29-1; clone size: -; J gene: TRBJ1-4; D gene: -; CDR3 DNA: TGCAGCGCAAGTACAGGGAGTAATGAAAAACTGTTTTTT; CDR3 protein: CSASTGSNEKLFF
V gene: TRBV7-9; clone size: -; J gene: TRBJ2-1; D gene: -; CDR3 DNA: TGTGCCAGCAGTAGAACCGGGAGCGGTAATGAGCAGTTCTTC; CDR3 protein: CASSRTGSGNEQFF
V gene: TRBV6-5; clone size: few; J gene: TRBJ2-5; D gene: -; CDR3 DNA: TGTGCCAGCAGTTTCCTTGGCTCCGCCAGGGAGACCCAGTACTTC; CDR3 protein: CASSFLGSARETQYF
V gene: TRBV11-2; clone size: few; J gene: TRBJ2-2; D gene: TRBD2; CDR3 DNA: TGTGCCAGCAGCAAGACTAGCGGGGGGATCAACACCGGGGAGCTGTTTTTT; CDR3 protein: CASSKTSGGINTGELFF
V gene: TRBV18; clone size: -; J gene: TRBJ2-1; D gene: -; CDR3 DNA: TGTGCCAGCACAGATCCCGGCAATGAGCAGTTCTTC; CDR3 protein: CASTDPGNEQFF
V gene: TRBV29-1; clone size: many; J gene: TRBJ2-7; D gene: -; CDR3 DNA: TGCAGCGTTGCGGCTAGCCCTCCCGACGAGCAGTACTTC; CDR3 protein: CSVAASPPDEQYF
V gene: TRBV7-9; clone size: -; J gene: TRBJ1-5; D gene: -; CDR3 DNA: TGTGCCAGCAGCTTAGGGCCGGGCGATCAGCCCCAGCATTTT; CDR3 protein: CASSLGPGDQPQHF
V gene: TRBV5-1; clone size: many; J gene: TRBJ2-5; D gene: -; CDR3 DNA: TGCGCCAGCAGCTTGGGAGGCGTTGCGGAGACCCAGTACTTC; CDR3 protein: CASSLGGVAETQYF
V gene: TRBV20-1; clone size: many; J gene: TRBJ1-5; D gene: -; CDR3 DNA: TGCAGTGCTAGAGAAAGGAGCAATCAGCCCCAGCATTTT; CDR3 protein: CSARERSNQPQHF
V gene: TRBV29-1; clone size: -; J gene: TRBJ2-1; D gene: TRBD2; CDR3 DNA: TGCAGCGCTGACGGGAGGACCGACAATGAGCAGTTCTTC; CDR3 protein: CSADGRTDNEQFF
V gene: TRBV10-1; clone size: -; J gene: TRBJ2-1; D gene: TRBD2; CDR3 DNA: TGCGCCAGCAGTCCCCGGACTAGCGGGGCGGATGAGCAGTTCTTC; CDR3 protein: CASSPRTSGADEQFF
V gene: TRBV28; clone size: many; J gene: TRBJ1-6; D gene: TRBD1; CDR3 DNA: TGTGCCAGCAGTCCGCCAGCCCCAAGGGGGCTTAATTCACCCCTCCACTTT; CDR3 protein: CASSPPAPRGLNSPLHF
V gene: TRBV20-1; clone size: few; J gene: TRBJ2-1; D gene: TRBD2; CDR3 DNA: TGCAGTGCTAGGATACTAGCGGGAGGTTACAATGAGCAGTTCTTC; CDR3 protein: CSARILAGGYNEQFF
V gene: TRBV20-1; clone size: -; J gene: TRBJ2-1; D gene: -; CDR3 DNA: TGCAGTGCTAGAGCCGTACAGGGCTACTACAATGAGCAGTTCTTC; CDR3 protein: CSARAVQGYYNEQFF
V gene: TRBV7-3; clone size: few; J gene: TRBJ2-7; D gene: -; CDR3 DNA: TGTGCCAGCAGCTTAATTCCAGGGGTGTACGAGCAGTACTTC; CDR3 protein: CASSLIPGVYEQYF
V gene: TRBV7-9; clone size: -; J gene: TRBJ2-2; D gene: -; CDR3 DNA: TGTGCCAGATCGAGCGGAAGGACTGCCACCGGGGAGCTGTTTTTT; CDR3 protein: CARSSGRTATGELFF
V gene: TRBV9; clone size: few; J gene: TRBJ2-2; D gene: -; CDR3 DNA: TGTGCCAGCAGCGTTCTACCCGGGGAGCTGTTTTTT; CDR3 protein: CASSVLPGELFF
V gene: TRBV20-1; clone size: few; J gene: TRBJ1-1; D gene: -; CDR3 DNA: TGCAGTGCTAGGTTTGGACCGCAGGACACTGAAGCTTTCTTT; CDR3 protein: CSARFGPQDTEAFF
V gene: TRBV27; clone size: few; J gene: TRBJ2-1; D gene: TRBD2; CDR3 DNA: TGTGCCAGCAGCAAAGAGGGTTTGCGGGGGTCTCGAAATGAGCAGTTCTTC; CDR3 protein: CASSKEGLRGSRNEQFF
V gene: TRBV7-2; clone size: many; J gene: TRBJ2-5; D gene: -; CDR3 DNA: TGTGCCAGCAGCTCCGGACAGCGAGAGACCCAGTACTTC; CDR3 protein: CASSSGQRETQYF
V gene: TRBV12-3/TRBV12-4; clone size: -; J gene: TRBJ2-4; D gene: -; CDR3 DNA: TGTGCCAGCAGTTTCCCGGGACACTTAGCCAAAAACATTCAGTACTTC; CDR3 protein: CASSFPGHLAKNIQYF
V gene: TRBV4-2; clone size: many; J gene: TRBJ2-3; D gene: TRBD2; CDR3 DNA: TGTGCCAGCAGCCCCTTTAGCGGGAGTATCACAGATACGCAGTATTTT; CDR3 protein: CASSPFSGSITDTQYF
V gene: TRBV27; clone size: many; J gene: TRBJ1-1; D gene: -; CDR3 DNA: TGTGCCAGCACCGAGGGCACTGAAGCTTTCTTT; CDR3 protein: CASTEGTEAFF
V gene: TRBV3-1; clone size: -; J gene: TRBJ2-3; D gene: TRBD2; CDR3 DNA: TGTGCCAGCAGCCAGACGAGACTAGCGGGAGTCCCCAGCACAGATACGCAGTATTTT; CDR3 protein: CASSQTRLAGVPSTDTQYF
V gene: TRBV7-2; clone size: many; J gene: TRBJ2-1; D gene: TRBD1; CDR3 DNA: TGTGCCAGCAGCTTAAATGTGGACAGGGCAACCTACAATGAGCAGTTCTTC; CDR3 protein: CASSLNVDRATYNEQFF
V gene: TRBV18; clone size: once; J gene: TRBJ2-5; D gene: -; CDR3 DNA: TGTGCCAGCTCACCACCGATGGAGCAAGAGACCCAGTACTTC; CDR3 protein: CASSPPMEQETQYF
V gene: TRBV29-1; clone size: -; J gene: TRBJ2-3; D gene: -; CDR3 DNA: TGCAGCTACGACCTGGACGCAGATACGCAGTATTTT; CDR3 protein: CSYDLDADTQYF
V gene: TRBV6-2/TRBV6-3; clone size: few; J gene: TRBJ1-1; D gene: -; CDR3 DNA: TGTGCCAGCAGTTGGACCGGGATCAACACTGAAGCTTTCTTT; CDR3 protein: CASSWTGINTEAFF